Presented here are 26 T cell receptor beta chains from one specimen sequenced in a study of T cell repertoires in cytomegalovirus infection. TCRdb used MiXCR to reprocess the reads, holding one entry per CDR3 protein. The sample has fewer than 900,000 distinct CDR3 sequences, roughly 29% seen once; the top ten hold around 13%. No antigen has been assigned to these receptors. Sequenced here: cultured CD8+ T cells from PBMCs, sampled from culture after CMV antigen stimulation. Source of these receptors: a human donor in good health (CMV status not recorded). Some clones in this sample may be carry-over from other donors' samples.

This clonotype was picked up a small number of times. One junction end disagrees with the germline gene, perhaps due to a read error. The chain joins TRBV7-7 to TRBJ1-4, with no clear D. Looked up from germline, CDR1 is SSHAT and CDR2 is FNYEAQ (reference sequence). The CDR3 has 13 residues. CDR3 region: CASSPDFGEKLFF. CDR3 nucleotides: TGTGCTAGCAGCCCGGACTTTGGGGAAAAACTGTTTTTT.

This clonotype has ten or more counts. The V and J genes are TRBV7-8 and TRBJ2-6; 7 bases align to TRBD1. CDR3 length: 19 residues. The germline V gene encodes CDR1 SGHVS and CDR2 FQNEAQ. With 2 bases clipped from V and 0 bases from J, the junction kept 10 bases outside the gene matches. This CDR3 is CASSLYGDSLFSGANVLTF. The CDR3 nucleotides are TGTGCCAGCAGCTTATATGGGGACAGTCTCTTCTCTGGGGCCAACGTCCTGACTTTC.

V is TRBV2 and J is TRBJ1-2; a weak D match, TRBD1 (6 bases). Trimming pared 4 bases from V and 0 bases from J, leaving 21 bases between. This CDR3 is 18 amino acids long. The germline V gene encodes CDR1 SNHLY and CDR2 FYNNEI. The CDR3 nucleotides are TGTGCCAGCAGTGCCCCCCACAGGGTTACCGGTTCTAACTATGGCTACACCTTC. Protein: CASSAPHRVTGSNYGYTF.

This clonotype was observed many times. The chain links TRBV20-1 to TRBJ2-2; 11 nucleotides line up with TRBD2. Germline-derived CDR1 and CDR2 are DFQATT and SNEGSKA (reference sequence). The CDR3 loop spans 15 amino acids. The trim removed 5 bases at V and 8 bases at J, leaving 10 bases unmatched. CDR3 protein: CSAHSGGAVIGELFF. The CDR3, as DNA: TGCAGTGCTCATAGCGGGGGGGCTGTGATAGGGGAGCTGTTTTTT.

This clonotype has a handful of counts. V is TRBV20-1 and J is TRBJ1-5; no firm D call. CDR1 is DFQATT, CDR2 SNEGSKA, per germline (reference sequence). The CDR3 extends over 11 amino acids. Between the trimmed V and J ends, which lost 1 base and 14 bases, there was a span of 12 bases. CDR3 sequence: CSARAGREEHF. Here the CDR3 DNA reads TGCAGTGCTAGAGCGGGCCGCGAGGAGCATTTT.

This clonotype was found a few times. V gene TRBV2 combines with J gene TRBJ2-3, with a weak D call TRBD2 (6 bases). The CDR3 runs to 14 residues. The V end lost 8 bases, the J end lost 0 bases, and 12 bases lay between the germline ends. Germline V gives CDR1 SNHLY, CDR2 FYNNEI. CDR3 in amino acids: CASGEGTSTDTQYF. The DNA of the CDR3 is TGTGCCAGCGGGGAAGGGACTAGCACAGATACGCAGTATTTT.

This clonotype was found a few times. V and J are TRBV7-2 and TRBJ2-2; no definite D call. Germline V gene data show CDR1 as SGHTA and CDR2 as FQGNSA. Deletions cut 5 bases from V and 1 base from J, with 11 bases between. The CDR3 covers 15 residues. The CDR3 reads CASSQLPMNTGELFF. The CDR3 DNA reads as TGTGCCAGCAGCCAACTACCCATGAACACCGGGGAGCTGTTTTTT.

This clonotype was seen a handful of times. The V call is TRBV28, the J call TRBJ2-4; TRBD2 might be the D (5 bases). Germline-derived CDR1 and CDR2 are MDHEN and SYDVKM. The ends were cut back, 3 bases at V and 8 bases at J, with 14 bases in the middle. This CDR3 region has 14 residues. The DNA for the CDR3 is TGTGCCAGCAGTTTTGTTCGGGAAGCCGACATTCAGTACTTC. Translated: CASSFVREADIQYF.

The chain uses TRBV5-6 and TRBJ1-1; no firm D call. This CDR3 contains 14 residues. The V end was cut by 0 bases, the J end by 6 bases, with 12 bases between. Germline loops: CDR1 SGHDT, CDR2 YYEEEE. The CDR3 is CASSLVNLISEAFF. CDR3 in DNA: TGTGCCAGCAGCTTGGTCAATCTGATCTCTGAAGCTTTCTTT.

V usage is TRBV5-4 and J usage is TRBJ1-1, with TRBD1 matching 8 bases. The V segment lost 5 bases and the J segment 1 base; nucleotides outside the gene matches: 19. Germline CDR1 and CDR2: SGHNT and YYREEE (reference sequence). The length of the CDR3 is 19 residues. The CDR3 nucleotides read TGTGCCAGCAGGGGGGACAGGTACCAATCCCATTTTCCGAACACTGAAGCTTTCTTT. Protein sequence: CASRGDRYQSHFPNTEAFF. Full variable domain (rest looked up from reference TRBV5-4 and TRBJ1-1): ETGVTQSPTHLIKTRGQQVTLRCSSQSGHNTVSWYQQALGQGPQFIFQYYREEENGRGNFPPRFSGLQFPNYSSELNVNALELDDSALYLCASRGDRYQSHFPNTEAFFGQGTRLTVV.

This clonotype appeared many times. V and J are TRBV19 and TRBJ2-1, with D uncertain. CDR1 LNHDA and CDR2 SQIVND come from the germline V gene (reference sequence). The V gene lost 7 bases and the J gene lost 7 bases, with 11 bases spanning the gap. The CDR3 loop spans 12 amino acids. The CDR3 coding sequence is TGTGCCAGTATTGGGGTAAGGAATGAGCAGTTCTTC. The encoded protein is CASIGVRNEQFF.

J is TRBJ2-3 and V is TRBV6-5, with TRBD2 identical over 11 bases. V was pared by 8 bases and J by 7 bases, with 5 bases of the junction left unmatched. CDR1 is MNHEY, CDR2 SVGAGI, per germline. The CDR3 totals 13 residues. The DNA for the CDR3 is TGTGCCAGCGGGACTAGCGGAACTCATACGCAGTATTTT. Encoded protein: CASGTSGTHTQYF.

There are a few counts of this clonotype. CDR3 protein: CASSPARGVGLANYNEQFF. The CDR3 bases are TGTGCCAGCAGCCCGGCCAGAGGGGTGGGACTAGCGAACTACAATGAGCAGTTCTTC. The rearrangement joins TRBV5-6 to TRBJ2-1; 10 bases fit TRBD2. CDR1 and CDR2 (germline): SGHDT, YYEEEE. The CDR3 totals 19 residues. The J segment lost 3 bases and the V segment lost 4 bases, leaving 16 bases of the junction unmatched.

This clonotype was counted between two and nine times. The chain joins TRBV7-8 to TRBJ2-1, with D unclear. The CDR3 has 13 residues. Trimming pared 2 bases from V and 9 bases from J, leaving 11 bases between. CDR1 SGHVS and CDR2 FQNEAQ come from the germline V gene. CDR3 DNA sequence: TGTGCCAGCAGCTTACTTCTCCCTCCTGAGCAGTTCTTC. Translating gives CASSLLLPPEQFF.

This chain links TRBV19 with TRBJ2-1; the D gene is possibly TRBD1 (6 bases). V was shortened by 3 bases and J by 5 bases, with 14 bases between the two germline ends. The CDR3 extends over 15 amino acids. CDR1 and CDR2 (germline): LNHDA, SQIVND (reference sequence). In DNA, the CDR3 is TGTGCCAGTAGTATTAGGGGGACCGGACACAATGAGCAGTTCTTC. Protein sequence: CASSIRGTGHNEQFF. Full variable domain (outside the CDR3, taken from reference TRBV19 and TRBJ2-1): DGGITQSPKYLFRKEGQNVTLSCEQNLNHDAMYWYRQDPGQGLRLIYYSQIVNDFQKGDIAEGYSVSREKKESFPLTVTSAQKNPTAFYLCASSIRGTGHNEQFFGPGTRLTVL.

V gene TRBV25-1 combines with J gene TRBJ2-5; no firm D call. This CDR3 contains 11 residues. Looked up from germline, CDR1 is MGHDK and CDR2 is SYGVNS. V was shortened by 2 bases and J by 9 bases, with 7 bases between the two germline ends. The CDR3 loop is CASSEPSAQYF. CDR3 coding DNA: TGTGCCAGCAGTGAACCGAGCGCCCAGTACTTC.

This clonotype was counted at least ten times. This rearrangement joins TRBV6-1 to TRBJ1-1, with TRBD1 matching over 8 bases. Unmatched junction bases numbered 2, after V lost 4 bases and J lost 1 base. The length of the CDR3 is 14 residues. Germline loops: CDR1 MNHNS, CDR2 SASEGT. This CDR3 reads CASSGGTGNTEAFF. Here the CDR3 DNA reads TGTGCCAGCAGTGGTGGGACAGGGAACACTGAAGCTTTCTTT.

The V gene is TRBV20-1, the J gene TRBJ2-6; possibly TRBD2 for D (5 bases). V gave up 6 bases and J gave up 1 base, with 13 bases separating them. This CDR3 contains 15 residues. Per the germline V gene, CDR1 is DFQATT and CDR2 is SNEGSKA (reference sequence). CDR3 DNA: TGCAGTGCGGAGGCGGGCGGATCTGGGGCCAACGTCCTGACTTTC. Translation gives CSAEAGGSGANVLTF.

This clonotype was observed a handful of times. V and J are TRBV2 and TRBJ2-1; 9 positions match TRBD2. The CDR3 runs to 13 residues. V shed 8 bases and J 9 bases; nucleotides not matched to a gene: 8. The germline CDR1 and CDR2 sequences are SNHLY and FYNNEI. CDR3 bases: TGTGCCAGCTGCGGGGGGGCCTTGGGTGAGCAGTTCTTC. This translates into CASCGGALGEQFF.

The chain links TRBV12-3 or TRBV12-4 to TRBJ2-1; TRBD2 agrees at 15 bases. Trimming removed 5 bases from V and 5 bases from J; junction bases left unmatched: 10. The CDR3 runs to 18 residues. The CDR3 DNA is TGTGCCAGCAGTCCAGGTCGGACTAGCGGGGGGGAGGACAATGAGCAGTTCTTC. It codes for CASSPGRTSGGEDNEQFF.

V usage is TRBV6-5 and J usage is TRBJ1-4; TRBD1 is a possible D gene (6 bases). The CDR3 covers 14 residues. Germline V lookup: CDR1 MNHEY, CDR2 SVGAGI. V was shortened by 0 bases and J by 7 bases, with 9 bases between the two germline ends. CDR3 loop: CASSYSAGVEKLFF. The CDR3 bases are TGTGCCAGCAGTTACTCGGCAGGGGTTGAAAAACTGTTTTTT.

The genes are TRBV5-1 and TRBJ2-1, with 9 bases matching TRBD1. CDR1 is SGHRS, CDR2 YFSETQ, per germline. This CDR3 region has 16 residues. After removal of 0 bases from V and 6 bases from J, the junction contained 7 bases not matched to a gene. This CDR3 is CASSLAGQGSLNEQFF. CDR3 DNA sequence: TGCGCCAGCAGCTTGGCTGGACAGGGGAGCCTCAATGAGCAGTTCTTC.

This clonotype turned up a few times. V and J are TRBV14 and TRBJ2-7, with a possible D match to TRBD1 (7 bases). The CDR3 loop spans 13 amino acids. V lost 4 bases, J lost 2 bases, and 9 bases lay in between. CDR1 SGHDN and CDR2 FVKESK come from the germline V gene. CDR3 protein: CASSLRGAYEQYV. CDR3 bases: TGTGCCAGCAGCCTCAGGGGGGCCTACGAGCAGTACGTC.

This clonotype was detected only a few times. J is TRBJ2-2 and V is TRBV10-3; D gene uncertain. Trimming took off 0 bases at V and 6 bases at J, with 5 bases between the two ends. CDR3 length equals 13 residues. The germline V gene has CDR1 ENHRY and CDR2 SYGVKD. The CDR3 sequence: CAISESSAGELFF. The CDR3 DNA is TGTGCCATCAGTGAGTCGAGTGCCGGGGAGCTGTTTTTT.

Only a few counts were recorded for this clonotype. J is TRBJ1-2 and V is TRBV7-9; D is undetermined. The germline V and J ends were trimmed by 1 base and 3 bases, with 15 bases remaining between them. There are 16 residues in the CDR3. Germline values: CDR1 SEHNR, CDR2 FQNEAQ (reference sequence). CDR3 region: CASSLEGNLEDYGYTF. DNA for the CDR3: TGTGCCAGCAGCTTAGAGGGCAACTTGGAGGACTATGGCTACACCTTC.

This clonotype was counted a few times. The CDR3 DNA follows: TGTGCCAGTAGTATTCTTCAGACAGGGTATCGCGCGCGGACTGAAGCTTTCTTT. Protein: CASSILQTGYRARTEAFF. The chain recombines TRBV19 with TRBJ1-1; TRBD1 matches at 7 bases. CDR1 is LNHDA, CDR2 SQIVND, per germline (reference sequence). With V trimmed by 3 bases and J by 5 bases, 18 bases remained unmatched. The CDR3 has 18 residues.